This TCR beta chain was recorded in a study of persistence of HIV-infected CD4 T cells. A remark on this clone: Its antigen is as yet unknown.

The libraries were made with immunoSEQ version 4 in survey mode. Repertoires were generated with immunoSEQ multiplex PCR, while TCRdb's copy carries only in-frame clones and drops some. The sample shows over 10,000 clones, 66% of them seen only once. V shed 3 bases and J shed 0 bases, with 9 bases lying between them. There are 15 residues in the CDR3. Germline V gene data show CDR1 as SQVTM and CDR2 as ANQGSEA. The stimulus was an HIV-1 Gag 15-mer peptide pool, roughly 1 ug/peptide/mL. Responding CD4+ T cells were sorted by upregulation of both CD40 ligand and CD69. The receptor was derived from an adult man with HIV who was CMV-seropositive. This specimen was CD4+ T cells sorted from PBMCs after 18-hour stimulation, taken from a patient who received antiretroviral therapy. V gene TRBV29-1 combines with J gene TRBJ2-6; TRBD1 might be the D (5 bases). The CDR3 DNA follows: TGCAGCGTTGACAGGGCCAGCTCTGGGGCCAACGTCCTGACTTTC. This translates into CSVDRASSGANVLTF.